The clone carrying this T cell receptor (beta chain) was recorded at least ten times. This specimen comes from a study of metastatic and nonmetastatic thyroid tumors. The CDR3 loop spans 17 amino acids. The V and J ends lost 4 bases and 4 bases, in that order; junction bases with no gene match: 12. The V gene's germline CDR1 is GTSNPN and CDR2 SVGIG (reference sequence). Patients were all untreated before their thyroid surgery. Per the authors' pipeline: A distant-metastasis classifier for papillary thyroid cancer was built using CDR3 differences across clinicopathological groups. TCRdb reprocessed the PCR reads using MiXCR. Here the V and J calls rest on TCRdb's processing, not on the authors' analysis. The sample lists 40,000 to 55,000 clones, more than 15% seen once, with 3% in the top ten.

The origin of this receptor is a female donor with papillary thyroid cancer or a benign thyroid nodule (not recorded which). Some clones in this sample may be carry-over from other donors' samples. The V and J genes are TRBV30 and TRBJ2-2; 10 bases map to TRBD2. The sample was blood. CDR3 DNA: TGTGCCTGGATGAAATCGTCGCTAGCGGGGGTCACCGGGGAGCTGTTTTTT. It translates to CAWMKSSLAGVTGELFF.